This entry lists 27 T cell receptor beta chains sequenced from one sample in a study of vaccination effects on CD4 cells after COVID-19. Sequencing was performed with immunoSEQ multiplex PCR; in TCRdb, only in-frame clones are kept and a portion is missing. There are around 63,000 clones in the sample; about 80% occur only once, and roughly 3.5% lies in the top ten. Which antigens these TCRs recognize remains unknown. Within the ViraFEST assay, antigen-specific CD4+ T cells underwent expansion with viral peptide pools prior to sequencing. The authors isolated CD4+ T cells after nine to eleven days of culture. Recipients of the vaccine had no prior SARS-CoV-2 infection and negative nucleocapsid antibodies. Source: CD4+ T cells from PBMCs cultured with HCoV-OC43 spike peptides, taken before COVID-19 vaccination. The subset is: HCoV-OC43 spike overlapping peptide pool stimulation. Receptor source: a human donor who received a COVID-19 vaccine.

The V call is TRBV28, the J call TRBJ1-6; a possible D gene is TRBD1 (5 bases). The CDR3 has 12 residues. In germline, CDR1 is MDHEN, CDR2 SYDVKM. Trimming removed 6 bases at V and 14 bases at J, with 14 bases between. The CDR3 region has the DNA TGTGCCAGCAGCCTTGTGGGACTGGCCCTCCACTTT. This encodes CASSLVGLALHF.

As regards this clone: The junction shows a germline mismatch at one end, possibly a read error. The chain couples TRBV6-4 to TRBJ2-3; D possibly matches TRBD1 or TRBD2 (5 bases each). Per the germline V gene, CDR1 is MRHNA and CDR2 is SNTAGT. The CDR3 length is 14 residues. The CDR3 spells CASNDPGQEDTQYF. The CDR3 DNA reads as TGTGCCAGCAATGACCCGGGGCAGGAAGATACGCAGTATTTT.

This clone came up once. This rearrangement joins TRBV10-2 to TRBJ2-3; D might be TRBD2 (6 bases). This CDR3 contains 15 residues. Germline loops: CDR1 WSHSY, CDR2 SAAADI. The germline V and J ends were trimmed by 4 bases and 0 bases, with 11 bases remaining between them. DNA for the CDR3: TGCGCCAGCAGTGTGGGGACTTTAAGCACAGATACGCAGTATTTT. This encodes CASSVGTLSTDTQYF.

The rearrangement links TRBV21-1 to TRBJ2-1; the table calls TRBD2, which could not be checked here. TRBV21-1 is shown as a pseudogene. This CDR3 has 17 residues. CDR3: CASSKWAAGGPRDEQFF. CDR3 in DNA: TGTGCCAGCAGCAAATGGGCGGCGGGGGGGCCCAGGGATGAGCAGTTCTTC.

V and J are TRBV30 and TRBJ2-1, with a tentative D call TRBD2 (5 bases). CDR1 and CDR2 (germline): GTSNPN, SVGIG (reference sequence). There are 15 residues in the CDR3. V was clipped by 1 base and J by 0 bases, with 10 bases between them. The chain's CDR3 is CAWSEQAASYNEQFF. Here the CDR3 DNA reads TGTGCCTGGAGTGAGCAAGCGGCCTCCTACAATGAGCAGTTCTTC.

This clone was seen once. The rearrangement links TRBV28 to TRBJ2-4; D is perhaps TRBD1 (5 bases). V was trimmed by 3 bases and J by 7 bases, leaving 10 bases between them. This CDR3 comprises 13 residues. Germline CDR1 MDHEN, CDR2 SYDVKM. The CDR3 DNA reads TGTGCCAGCAGTTTCTCTTCAGGGAACATTCAGTACTTC. Encoded protein: CASSFSSGNIQYF.

V is TRBV7-9 and J is TRBJ2-5; 7 nucleotides agree with TRBD2. This CDR3 has 15 residues. The germline gives CDR1 SEHNR, CDR2 FQNEAQ (reference sequence). V gave up 8 bases and J gave up 0 bases; unmatched junction bases: 9. In DNA, the CDR3 is TGTGCCAGCGGGGGGGGGTTAGGGTACCAAGAGACCCAGTACTTC. It is translated as CASGGGLGYQETQYF. Complete variable domain (other parts from reference TRBV7-9 and TRBJ2-5): DTGVSQNPRHKITKRGQNVTFRCDPISEHNRLYWYRQTLGQGPEFLTYFQNEAQLEKSRLLSDRFSAERPKGSFSTLEIQRTEQGDSAMYLCASGGGLGYQETQYFGPGTRLLVL.

This chain links TRBV6-2 or TRBV6-3 with TRBJ2-5; TRBD2 matches 7 bases. V lost 6 bases to trimming and J lost 5 bases; unmatched junction nucleotides: 12. This CDR3 comprises 15 residues. In germline, CDR1 is MNHEY, CDR2 SVGEGT. In DNA form, the CDR3 reads TGTGCCAGCAGCCGCCAGGGACTACCCCGGGAGACCCAGTACTTC. It translates to CASSRQGLPRETQYF.

The J gene is TRBJ1-1, the V gene TRBV10-3; no reliable D call. V was pared by 10 bases and J by 0 bases, with 12 bases between. Germline values: CDR1 ENHRY, CDR2 SYGVKD. There are 13 residues in the CDR3. In nucleotides, the CDR3 is TGTGCCACTTACCCCGGGGTGAACACTGAAGCTTTCTTT. Translated, it gives CATYPGVNTEAFF.

The rearrangement joins TRBV11-2 to TRBJ1-1; D gene uncertain. The V end was cut by 5 bases, the J end by 6 bases, with 10 bases between. The germline V gene encodes CDR1 SGHAT and CDR2 FQNNGV. The CDR3 spans 12 residues. As DNA, the CDR3 is TGTGCCAGCAGCAGGATGGCCCCTGAAGCTTTCTTT. Translated: CASSRMAPEAFF.

The table lists this clone with a few counts. This chain joins TRBV19 and TRBJ1-2; D is undetermined. From germline, CDR1 is LNHDA and CDR2 SQIVND (reference sequence). The CDR3 runs 12 residues. Trimming removed 6 bases from V and 10 bases from J, with 15 bases in between. The DNA of the CDR3 is TGTGCCAGTAGAAACAAGATCCTTGACTACACCTTC. It yields the protein CASRNKILDYTF.

The chain carries TRBV24-1 and TRBJ1-2; possible D gene TRBD1, 6 bases. Germline CDR1 reads KGHDR; CDR2 reads SFDVKD. The CDR3 sequence is 15 residues long. V lost 5 bases and J 2 bases, leaving 14 bases between the germline ends. The CDR3 loop is CATSGTGQGNYGYTF. CDR3 nucleotide sequence: TGTGCCACCAGTGGTACGGGGCAGGGGAACTATGGCTACACCTTC.

This chain joins TRBV6-1 and TRBJ1-5, with 9 positions matching TRBD1. Germline V gene sequence: CDR1 MNHNS, CDR2 SASEGT. V lost 4 bases, J lost 4 bases, and 8 bases stayed unmatched. The CDR3 spans 16 residues. The CDR3 loop is CASSVPIQGANQPQHF. CDR3 bases: TGTGCCAGCAGTGTACCCATACAGGGGGCGAATCAGCCCCAGCATTTT.

The chain joins TRBV3-1 (or the pseudogene TRBV3-2) to TRBJ1-6, with D uncertain. With 1 base removed from V and 10 bases from J, the gap between germline ends came to 11 bases. Germline lookup yields CDR1 LGHDT and CDR2 YNNKEL (reference sequence). This CDR3 has 14 amino acids. Written as DNA, the CDR3 is TGTGCCAGCAGCCAAGCCCATCGGGAGTCACCCCTCCACTTT. This codes for CASSQAHRESPLHF.

The rearrangement joins TRBV28 to TRBJ1-1; D is unclear. V lost 5 bases, J lost 4 bases, and 5 bases lay in between. Looked up from germline, CDR1 is MDHEN and CDR2 is SYDVKM. This CDR3 has 11 residues. The CDR3 bases are TGTGCCAGCAGTACCATCACTGAAGCTTTCTTT. Translating gives CASSTITEAFF.

The rearrangement joins TRBV15 to TRBJ1-2, with D tentatively TRBD1 (5 bases). The CDR3 runs 15 residues. Germline CDR1 LNHNV, CDR2 YYDKDF (reference sequence). V lost 2 bases and J 5 bases, leaving 15 bases between the germline ends. Here the CDR3 reads CATSRLGEGDYGYTF. The CDR3, as DNA: TGTGCCACCAGCAGATTAGGCGAAGGGGATTATGGCTACACCTTC.

This clone has only a few counts. The J gene is TRBJ1-5, the V gene TRBV19, with D maybe TRBD1 (6 bases). Per germline, CDR1 LNHDA and CDR2 SQIVND (reference sequence). There are 14 residues in the CDR3. The V and J ends lost 6 bases and 2 bases respectively, with 11 bases between them. CDR3 sequence (DNA): TGTGCCAGTAGAGTGGGGGCAGGCAATCAGCCCCAGCATTTT. Its protein product is CASRVGAGNQPQHF.

The gene calls are TRBV7-9 and TRBJ1-5; the D is unclear. Per the germline V gene, CDR1 is SEHNR and CDR2 is FQNEAQ (reference sequence). The CDR3 runs to 13 residues. V was clipped by 7 bases and J by 4 bases, with 11 bases between them. The CDR3 DNA is TGTGCCAGCACCCCGGACGGGAATCAGCCCCAGCATTTT. Translating gives CASTPDGNQPQHF.

This chain joins TRBV4-1 and TRBJ2-5, with 11 nucleotides matching TRBD2. CDR3 length: 18 residues. Per germline, CDR1 MGHRA and CDR2 YSYEKL. The junction had 7 bases not matched to a gene; V was cut back by 1 base and J by 0 bases. CDR3 loop: CASSQGPATSGDQETQYF. CDR3 nucleotide sequence: TGCGCCAGCAGCCAAGGTCCCGCGACTAGCGGGGACCAAGAGACCCAGTACTTC.

The chain employs TRBV4-3 and TRBJ1-1, with D possibly TRBD1 on 6 matching bases. This CDR3 spans 16 amino acids. Germline V lookup: CDR1 LGHNA, CDR2 YSLEER. Trimming removed 5 bases from V and 3 bases from J, with 19 bases in between. CDR3 loop: CASSDHYRGRYTEAFF. The DNA of the CDR3 is TGCGCCAGCAGCGATCATTATCGGGGGCGTTACACTGAAGCTTTCTTT.

The CDR3 loop reads CASTARTGTNYGYTF. The CDR3 nucleotides are TGTGCCAGCACCGCCCGTACAGGGACTAACTATGGCTACACCTTC. V gene TRBV2 combines with J gene TRBJ1-2, with D perhaps TRBD1 (6 bases). The germline CDR1 and CDR2 sequences are SNHLY and FYNNEI. There are 15 residues in the CDR3. The V and J ends lost 7 bases and 0 bases respectively, with 15 bases between them.

The J gene is TRBJ1-3, the V gene TRBV7-2, with a possible D match to TRBD1 (6 bases). From germline, CDR1 is SGHTA and CDR2 FQGNSA. This CDR3 has 17 residues. Trimming removed 4 bases at V and 4 bases at J, with 20 bases between. The CDR3 DNA follows: TGTGCCAGCAGCTCCATTACACAGGGAACGAAAGGAAACACCATATATTTT. Translation: CASSSITQGTKGNTIYF.

The V call is TRBV5-1, the J call TRBJ1-1; the D gene is possibly TRBD1 (5 bases). Germline V gene lookup returns CDR1 SGHRS and CDR2 YFSETQ. Trimming stripped 4 bases from V and 5 bases from J, with 15 bases between. This CDR3 is built from 14 residues. The CDR3 bases are TGCGCCAGCAGCCCCCCCGGGGGGTTTACTGAAGCTTTCTTT. Translated: CASSPPGGFTEAFF.

The V gene is TRBV5-6, the J gene TRBJ2-7; 7 nucleotides agree with TRBD2. V was clipped by 3 bases and J by 2 bases; unmatched bases: 2. This CDR3 region has 13 residues. Germline CDR1 reads SGHDT; CDR2 reads YYEEEE. This CDR3 reads CASSYRGAYEQYV. The CDR3 DNA follows: TGTGCCAGCAGCTACCGGGGGGCCTACGAGCAGTACGTC.

This clone has a handful of counts. The chain joins TRBV7-9 to TRBJ1-2; D gene uncertain. The CDR3 loop spans 15 amino acids. Trimming cost V 0 bases and J 0 bases, with 8 bases left between them. The germline V gene has CDR1 SEHNR and CDR2 FQNEAQ (reference sequence). The CDR3 region has the DNA TGTGCCAGCAGCTTAGCGCGCGGAGCTAACTATGGCTACACCTTC. Encoded protein: CASSLARGANYGYTF.

CDR3 loop: CASSPGTASTDTQYF. The CDR3 DNA is TGTGCCAGCAGCCCCGGGACGGCTAGCACAGATACGCAGTATTTT. V is TRBV6-5 and J is TRBJ2-3; D may be TRBD1 or TRBD2 (5 bases each). CDR1 and CDR2 (germline): MNHEY, SVGAGI. The CDR3 contains 15 residues. Trimming cost V 6 bases and J 0 bases, with 13 bases left between them.

The J gene is TRBJ2-1, the V gene TRBV5-6; D is unclear. Deletions cut 0 bases from V and 2 bases from J, with 9 bases between. The length of the CDR3 is 15 residues. CDR1 is SGHDT, CDR2 YYEEEE, per germline. The CDR3 reads CASSLGGNTYNEQFF. The CDR3 DNA is TGTGCCAGCAGCTTGGGGGGAAACACCTACAATGAGCAGTTCTTC.